This TCR beta chain comes out of a study of CD8 T cells in Susac syndrome. Reverse transcription used 0.5 to 1 ug RNA and random hexamers. A single record per CDR3 protein comes from TCRdb applying MiXCR to the immunoSEQ multiplex PCR reads. The sample lists around 170,000 distinct CDR3 sequences; about 91% were seen once. This clonotype was seen a single time. The TCR sequence derives from a human donor in good health. The source material was CD4+ T cells from PBMCs.

For the CDR3, the DNA is TGCGCCAGCAGCCCCGGAGGGACTAGCGTAGCCGGGGAGCTGTTTTTT. As protein: CASSPGGTSVAGELFF. The chain recombines TRBV4-3 with TRBJ2-2, with TRBD2 identical over 10 bases. Per the germline V gene, CDR1 is LGHNA and CDR2 is YSLEER. V was pared by 4 bases and J by 6 bases, with 8 bases of the junction left unmatched. The length of the CDR3 is 16 residues.